The 24 T cell receptor beta chains in this list originate from one sample, sequenced in a study of shared clonotypes between healthy human individuals. Profiling relied on immunoSEQ multiplex PCR, and the TCRdb table lists in-frame clones only, not all of them. This sample has some 2 million clones, with 85% to 95% found just once. The material sequenced was naive CD4+ T cells sorted from blood. The subset denotes: CD45RA+ positively selected. The receptors were gathered from a young man in good health.

CDR3 coding DNA: TGTGCCAGCTCACCACCAGGGGTCCGGGGCGAGCAGTACTTC. Encoded protein: CASSPPGVRGEQYF. The chain recombines TRBV18 with TRBJ2-7; either TRBD1 or TRBD2 may fit D (5 bases each). The CDR3 totals 14 residues. V lost 0 bases and J lost 6, with 12 bases in between. Germline V gene lookup returns CDR1 KGHSH and CDR2 LQKENI.

This chain's CDR3 is CASSQETVYTF. CDR3 coding DNA: TGCGCCAGCAGCCAGGAGACAGTTTACACCTTC. The chain has TRBV4-1 and TRBJ1-2; tentatively, D is TRBD1 (5 bases). V was pared by 3 bases and J by 11 bases, with 10 bases between. Germline CDR1 reads MGHRA; CDR2 reads YSYEKL. CDR3 length: 11 residues.

The CDR3 DNA follows: TGCGCCAGCAGTAATTCGTACATGGGGTATGAAGCTTTCTTT. It codes for CASSNSYMGYEAFF. The chain couples TRBV10-2 to TRBJ1-1; D is unresolved. The CDR3 length is 14 residues. Trimming shortened V by 5 bases and J by 7 bases, and 17 bases separated the two germline ends. Germline V gene lookup returns CDR1 WSHSY and CDR2 SAAADI.

The chain employs TRBV5-6 and TRBJ1-2; maybe TRBD1 (5 bases). Trimming left V 0 bases short and J 8 bases short, with 17 bases between. The CDR3 totals 15 residues. The germline V gene has CDR1 SGHDT and CDR2 YYEEEE. In nucleotides, the CDR3 is TGTGCCAGCAGCTTGGGTGGGCAGGGCCATATCGGCTACACCTTC. Protein: CASSLGGQGHIGYTF.

The rearrangement links TRBV19 to TRBJ1-4; 9 bases map to TRBD1. CDR3 length equals 16 residues. J was trimmed by 8 bases and V by 5 bases; bases with no gene match: 12. Germline CDR1 and CDR2: LNHDA and SQIVND (reference sequence). The CDR3 protein is CASSAKAGTGLEKLFF. CDR3 DNA: TGTGCCAGTAGTGCTAAAGCCGGGACAGGGTTGGAAAAACTGTTTTTT.

This chain joins TRBV6-5 and TRBJ2-5; D is perhaps TRBD1 (5 bases). The CDR3 is 16 amino acids. V lost 4 bases, J lost 1 base, and 16 bases lay in between. Germline values: CDR1 MNHEY, CDR2 SVGAGI. CDR3 bases: TGTGCCAGCAGTTTTAACCCAAGACAGCTCCAAGAGACCCAGTACTTC. Amino acids: CASSFNPRQLQETQYF.

The chain recombines TRBV29-1 with TRBJ2-7, with D maybe TRBD2 (6 bases). CDR3 length: 13 amino acids. V shed 6 bases and J shed 6 bases, with 18 bases lying between them. The germline CDR1 and CDR2 sequences are SQVTM and ANQGSEA. The CDR3 spells CSVKDYRTLEQYF. CDR3 sequence (DNA): TGCAGCGTGAAGGACTACAGGACTCTCGAGCAGTACTTC.

This chain joins TRBV10-1 and TRBJ1-2; maybe TRBD1 (6 bases). Trimming pared 2 bases from V and 4 bases from J, leaving 17 bases between. The length of the CDR3 is 16 residues. The germline V gene has CDR1 WNHNN and CDR2 SYGVQD (reference sequence). The CDR3 nucleotides read TGCGCCAGCAGTGAGCAGATAGGACAGACCCCCTATGGCTACACCTTC. Its protein product is CASSEQIGQTPYGYTF.

The chain joins TRBV5-1 to TRBJ1-3; D remains ambiguous. Trimming removed 4 bases at V and 4 bases at J, with 15 bases between. The CDR3 loop spans 15 amino acids. From germline, CDR1 is SGHRS and CDR2 YFSETQ. DNA for the CDR3: TGCGCCAGCAGCCCGAAGCTTGACCCGGGAAACACCATATATTTT. Residues: CASSPKLDPGNTIYF.

As regards this clone: An end of the junction does not agree with germline; a read error may underlie this. The rearrangement uses TRBV28 and TRBJ1-1; the match to TRBD1 covers 9 bases. CDR3 length equals 15 residues. CDR1 and CDR2 (germline): MDHEN, SYDVKM. CDR3 in amino acids: CASSPGDRVNTEASF. As DNA, the CDR3 is TGTGCCAGCAGCCCGGGGGACAGGGTGAATACTGAAGCTTCCTTT.

The chain employs TRBV10-2 and TRBJ1-6; D not certain. The CDR3 is made up of 18 amino acids. Germline-derived CDR1 and CDR2 are WSHSY and SAAADI. Trimming removed 3 bases from V and 0 bases from J, with 15 bases in between. The CDR3: CASSERGGPSSYNSPLHF. The CDR3, as DNA: TGCGCCAGCAGTGAACGAGGAGGGCCTAGCTCCTATAATTCACCCCTCCACTTT.

A note on this clone: The sample contains more than one DNA sequence encoding this CDR3. Here the CDR3 reads CASSYTGLAGDNEQFF. The CDR3, as DNA: TGTGCCAGCAGTTACACGGGGCTAGCGGGGGACAATGAGCAGTTCTTC. The chain couples TRBV6-5 to TRBJ2-1; the match to TRBD2 covers 10 bases. The CDR3 is 16 amino acids. Germline V gives CDR1 MNHEY, CDR2 SVGAGI. The V segment lost 2 bases and the J segment 5 bases; nucleotides outside the gene matches: 6.

The chain carries TRBV9 and TRBJ1-2; D unclear. CDR3 size: 12 residues. The V end lost 0 bases, the J end lost 8 bases, and 8 bases lay between the germline ends. Germline V lookup: CDR1 SGDLS, CDR2 YYNGEE. This chain's CDR3 is CASSVGSHGYTF. The CDR3 nucleotides read TGTGCCAGCAGCGTAGGTTCCCACGGCTACACCTTC.

This chain joins TRBV2 and TRBJ1-4; D is unclear. V was cut by 4 bases and J by 4 bases, with 10 bases left in between. This CDR3 comprises 14 residues. Germline CDR1 is SNHLY and CDR2 is FYNNEI. As DNA, the CDR3 is TGTGCCAGCAGTGTGGTAGTTATTAATGAAAAACTGTTTTTT. Translated, it gives CASSVVVINEKLFF.

The chain couples TRBV6-6 to TRBJ1-2; D call uncertain. V was shortened by 1 base and J by 4 bases, with 4 bases between the two germline ends. The CDR3 consists of 12 residues. CDR1 and CDR2 from the germline V gene are MNHNY and SVGAGI (reference sequence). CDR3: CASSYLVYGYTF. The CDR3 DNA is TGTGCCAGCAGTTACTTGGTCTATGGCTACACCTTC.

V gene TRBV6-4 combines with J gene TRBJ2-1; 10 nucleotides match TRBD2. The CDR3 has 15 amino acids. Trimming at V came to 6 bases and at J to 2 bases, leaving 4 bases not matched to a gene. CDR1 and CDR2 from the germline V gene are MRHNA and SNTAGT. CDR3 protein: CASRKLAGAYNEQFF. The CDR3 DNA is TGTGCCAGCAGGAAGCTAGCGGGAGCCTACAATGAGCAGTTCTTC.

The CDR3 DNA is TGTGCCAGCAGTTTATCGCGGACAGCTCTTCCAAGTACGCAGTATTTT. Translation gives CASSLSRTALPSTQYF. This chain joins TRBV27 and TRBJ2-3; weak D call: TRBD1 (6 bases). Germline V gene lookup returns CDR1 MNHEY and CDR2 SMNVEV (reference sequence). The ends were cut back, 0 bases at V and 8 bases at J, with 18 bases in the middle. The CDR3 covers 16 residues.

V usage is TRBV5-1 and J usage is TRBJ1-5; TRBD1 aligns across 7 bases. V was pared by 4 bases and J by 3 bases, with 7 bases of the junction left unmatched. The germline V gene encodes CDR1 SGHRS and CDR2 YFSETQ. The CDR3 is 15 residues long. In nucleotides, the CDR3 is TGCGCCAGCAGCCCAACAGGGGTCAACAATCAGCCCCAGCATTTT. Amino acid sequence: CASSPTGVNNQPQHF.

The chain recombines TRBV2 with TRBJ2-5; 10 positions agree with TRBD1. The germline V gene has CDR1 SNHLY and CDR2 FYNNEI. CDR3 length: 15 amino acids. The V segment lost 6 bases and the J segment 5 bases; nucleotides outside the gene matches: 9. CDR3 protein: CASRTGTGVSETQYF. CDR3 nucleotides: TGTGCCAGCAGAACCGGGACAGGGGTTAGTGAGACCCAGTACTTC.

With respect to this clone: A much larger clone lies a single base off, so this may be a read error. Other DNA sequences in this specimen translate into the identical CDR3. V is TRBV4-1 and J is TRBJ2-2; D gene ambiguous. Germline V gene data show CDR1 as MGHRA and CDR2 as YSYEKL. This CDR3 contains 13 residues. Trimming removed 2 bases from V and 2 bases from J, with 3 bases in between. The CDR3 region has the DNA TGCGCCAGCAGCCAACCCAACACCGGGGAGCTGTTTTTT. Encoded protein: CASSQPNTGELFF.

The chain's CDR3 is CASSLTPPPGRNTEAFF. The DNA of the CDR3 is TGTGCCAGCAGCTTGACACCACCCCCGGGAAGGAACACTGAAGCTTTCTTT. This sequence joins TRBV7-2 and TRBJ1-1; no reliable D call. Germline V lookup: CDR1 SGHTA, CDR2 FQGNSA. The CDR3 sequence is 17 residues long. The ends were cut back, 3 bases at V and 1 base at J, with 18 bases in the middle.

The chain links TRBV5-5 to TRBJ2-2, with D possibly matching TRBD2 (5 bases). The germline CDR1 and CDR2 sequences are SGHKS and YYEKEE (reference sequence). V lost 4 bases, J lost 0 bases, and 16 bases lay in between. This CDR3 spans 17 amino acids. The chain's CDR3 is CASSIEGRISNTGELFF. CDR3 in DNA: TGTGCCAGCAGCATCGAGGGCCGAATTTCGAACACCGGGGAGCTGTTTTTT.

DNA for the CDR3: TGCGCCAGCAGCTTCCCAGGGGGCGACCAGTACTTC. Amino acids: CASSFPGGDQYF. The chain has TRBV5-1 and TRBJ2-7, with 8 bases matching TRBD1. With 2 bases clipped from V and 10 bases from J, the junction kept 5 bases outside the gene matches. The germline V gene has CDR1 SGHRS and CDR2 YFSETQ. The CDR3 contains 12 residues.

The rearrangement uses TRBV9 and TRBJ2-1; 11 positions agree with TRBD2. Trimming cost V 2 bases and J 15 bases; bases outside gene matches: 10. The CDR3 contains 14 residues. Looked up from germline, CDR1 is SGDLS and CDR2 is YYNGEE. The CDR3 sequence: CASSVAATSGTWFF. The CDR3 DNA is TGTGCCAGCAGCGTGGCCGCGACTAGCGGGACCTGGTTCTTC.